A selection of T cell receptor beta chains follows, all from one sample in a study of cytomegalovirus exposure and HLA in healthy donors. The assay was immunoSEQ multiplex PCR, and TCRdb's table has in-frame clones only and misses some. The sample contains some 93,000 clones, roughly 63% of which appear only once. The sample consisted of PBMCs. The receptor source for this set is a boy younger than 18 in good health and CMV-seropositive. The CDR3 runs from the conserved cysteine through the conserved F or W. Fields, in order: CDR3 DNA, CDR3 protein, clone size, J gene, V gene, D gene. A D gene is named only where the DNA matches it firmly. Size is stated for part of the rows, as once, few or many counts, or as a class when the clone is expanded.

CDR3 DNA: TGTGCCAGCAGCCTATTGGACAGTCCTAATGAAAAACTGTTTTTT
CDR3 protein: CASSLLDSPNEKLFF
clone size: NA
J gene: TRBJ1-4
V gene: TRBV7-9
D gene: NA

CDR3 DNA: TGTGCCACCAGCAGATTCGGACAGGCTGAAGCTTTCTTT
CDR3 protein: CATSRFGQAEAFF
clone size: few
J gene: TRBJ1-1
V gene: TRBV15
D gene: TRBD1

CDR3 DNA: TGTGCCAGCAGCCCTTGGGGGCAGGGGAGAGATACGCAGTATTTT
CDR3 protein: CASSPWGQGRDTQYF
clone size: NA
J gene: TRBJ2-3
V gene: TRBV7-9
D gene: NA

CDR3 DNA: TGTGCCAGCAGTTTGGTTGGCATCAATGAGCAGTTCTTC
CDR3 protein: CASSLVGINEQFF
clone size: NA
J gene: TRBJ2-1
V gene: TRBV27
D gene: NA

CDR3 DNA: TGTGCCAGCTCGGCGGGTACTAGACGATACGAGCAGTACTTC
CDR3 protein: CASSAGTRRYEQYF
clone size: NA
J gene: TRBJ2-7
V gene: TRBV4-2
D gene: NA

CDR3 DNA: TGTGCCAGCAGCTTGTTAGGGGGCGCAGGCAATGAGCAGTTCTTC
CDR3 protein: CASSLLGGAGNEQFF
clone size: NA
J gene: TRBJ2-1
V gene: TRBV5-4
D gene: TRBD1

CDR3 DNA: TGTGCCAGCAGCTTAGGTCCTAGAGGGTCGAACACTGAAGCTTTCTTT
CDR3 protein: CASSLGPRGSNTEAFF
clone size: NA
J gene: TRBJ1-1
V gene: TRBV7-9
D gene: NA

CDR3 DNA: TGTGCCTGGACCCCCGACAGCCTATATGGCTACACCTTC
CDR3 protein: CAWTPDSLYGYTF
clone size: NA
J gene: TRBJ1-2
V gene: TRBV30
D gene: NA

CDR3 DNA: TGTGCCAGCAGACCAATTAAGGCCCAGGGGGCAATCGGGCCTCCTAATGAAAAACTGTTTTTT
CDR3 protein: CASRPIKAQGAIGPPNEKLFF
clone size: NA
J gene: TRBJ1-4
V gene: TRBV27
D gene: TRBD1

CDR3 DNA: TGTGCCAGCAGCGGGGCCGAGGGAAACACCATATATTTT
CDR3 protein: CASSGAEGNTIYF
clone size: NA
J gene: TRBJ1-3
V gene: TRBV9
D gene: NA

CDR3 DNA: TGTGCCATCCAACTAGCGGGAGCAGATACGCAGTATTTT
CDR3 protein: CAIQLAGADTQYF
clone size: once
J gene: TRBJ2-3
V gene: TRBV6-6
D gene: TRBD2

CDR3 DNA: TGTGCCAGCAGCCTCGCACAGGGATATAATTCACCCCTCCACTTT
CDR3 protein: CASSLAQGYNSPLHF
clone size: NA
J gene: TRBJ1-6
V gene: TRBV7-8
D gene: NA

CDR3 DNA: TGTGCCAGCAGTTACTGGGGCGCAGGGGTGGGAGGCTACACCTTC
CDR3 protein: CASSYWGAGVGGYTF
clone size: NA
J gene: TRBJ1-2
V gene: TRBV6-5
D gene: NA

CDR3 DNA: TGTGCCAGCAGTGCTATACAGGGGGCCTTCTCCTACGAGCAGTACTTC
CDR3 protein: CASSAIQGAFSYEQYF
clone size: NA
J gene: TRBJ2-7
V gene: TRBV6-1
D gene: TRBD1

CDR3 DNA: TGTGCCAGTAGTATGGCGGGAAGCGGTCCCTACGAGCAGTACTTC
CDR3 protein: CASSMAGSGPYEQYF
clone size: NA
J gene: TRBJ2-7
V gene: TRBV19
D gene: NA

CDR3 DNA: TGTGCCAGTATGGAGGACGCATTGGGAGGAAACACCATATATTTT
CDR3 protein: CASMEDALGGNTIYF
clone size: NA
J gene: TRBJ1-3
V gene: TRBV19
D gene: NA

CDR3 DNA: TGCGCCACCAGGGGAGGGGAAAAACTGTTTTTT
CDR3 protein: CATRGGEKLFF
clone size: few
J gene: TRBJ1-4
V gene: TRBV10-2
D gene: NA

CDR3 DNA: TGTGCCTGGAGCCAGGGGGCTGGAAACACCATATATTTT
CDR3 protein: CAWSQGAGNTIYF
clone size: NA
J gene: TRBJ1-3
V gene: TRBV30
D gene: TRBD1

CDR3 DNA: TGTGCCAGCAGTTACGGGGGCGAGGGCAATCAGCCCCAGCATTTT
CDR3 protein: CASSYGGEGNQPQHF
clone size: once
J gene: TRBJ1-5
V gene: TRBV6-6
D gene: NA

CDR3 DNA: TGTGCCAGCAGCCCGGGACTAGCGGGAGGTGTCGAGCAGTACTTC
CDR3 protein: CASSPGLAGGVEQYF
clone size: NA
J gene: TRBJ2-7
V gene: TRBV7-2
D gene: TRBD2

CDR3 DNA: TGCGCCAGCAGCGGCGGACAGGGCGGCTCCTACGAGCAGTACTTC
CDR3 protein: CASSGGQGGSYEQYF
clone size: few
J gene: TRBJ2-7
V gene: TRBV5-1
D gene: TRBD1

CDR3 DNA: TGTGCCAGCAGTGAAACGGCAGGGAGGAATGAGCAGTTCTTC
CDR3 protein: CASSETAGRNEQFF
clone size: few
J gene: TRBJ2-1
V gene: TRBV6-4
D gene: NA

CDR3 DNA: TGCGCCAGCAACCTCGGGGCAGCCCTATTTCGGCGGGATACCTACAATGAGCAGTTCTTC
CDR3 protein: CASNLGAALFRRDTYNEQFF
clone size: NA
J gene: TRBJ2-1
V gene: TRBV5-1
D gene: NA

CDR3 DNA: TGTGCCAGTCGACAGGCGGGTGAAAAACTGTTTTTT
CDR3 protein: CASRQAGEKLFF
clone size: few
J gene: TRBJ1-4
V gene: TRBV27
D gene: NA

CDR3 DNA: TGTGCCAGCAGCCCCGAACTGGGGAGCTCCTACAATGAGCAGTTCTTC
CDR3 protein: CASSPELGSSYNEQFF
clone size: NA
J gene: TRBJ2-1
V gene: TRBV5-6
D gene: NA

CDR3 DNA: TGTGCCAGCAGCCGGGGACAGGGCTATGGCTACACCTTC
CDR3 protein: CASSRGQGYGYTF
clone size: NA
J gene: TRBJ1-2
V gene: TRBV7-9
D gene: TRBD1

CDR3 DNA: TGTGCCAGCTCACCGGGTCCATCCCGCAGGGAAACTGAAGCTTTCTTT
CDR3 protein: CASSPGPSRRETEAFF
clone size: NA
J gene: TRBJ1-1
V gene: TRBV18
D gene: NA

CDR3 DNA: TGTGCCAGCAGCGGGAATAGTCTTAGTGAGCAGTTCTTC
CDR3 protein: CASSGNSLSEQFF
clone size: NA
J gene: TRBJ2-1
V gene: TRBV25-1
D gene: NA

CDR3 DNA: TGCAGCGTTGATATTCCTTGGGAGGCCTCTCGGGCAGCTTTCTTT
CDR3 protein: CSVDIPWEASRAAFF
clone size: few
J gene: TRBJ1-1
V gene: TRBV29-1
D gene: NA

CDR3 DNA: TGTGCCAGCAGCTTAGTGGAGAGCAATCAGCCCCAGCATTTT
CDR3 protein: CASSLVESNQPQHF
clone size: NA
J gene: TRBJ1-5
V gene: TRBV7-8
D gene: NA

CDR3 DNA: TGTGCCAGCAGTCGTACAGAGAACACTGAAGCTTTCTTT
CDR3 protein: CASSRTENTEAFF
clone size: NA
J gene: TRBJ1-1
V gene: TRBV9
D gene: NA

CDR3 DNA: TGTGCCAGCAGCTTAATGAACAGGGACACCGGGGAGCTGTTTTTT
CDR3 protein: CASSLMNRDTGELFF
clone size: few
J gene: TRBJ2-2
V gene: TRBV11-2
D gene: NA

CDR3 DNA: TGCGCCAGCAGCCAAGGTGAACAGGCCCGATTCTCCTACGAGCAGTACTTC
CDR3 protein: CASSQGEQARFSYEQYF
clone size: NA
J gene: TRBJ2-7
V gene: TRBV4-1
D gene: NA

CDR3 DNA: TGTGCCAGCAGCAGGGGAATTCCCCAGCATTTT
CDR3 protein: CASSRGIPQHF
clone size: NA
J gene: TRBJ1-5
V gene: TRBV7-9
D gene: NA

CDR3 DNA: TGTGCCAGCAGCCCCACGCAGGTGCCAGGGCAATCCTATGGCTACACCTTC
CDR3 protein: CASSPTQVPGQSYGYTF
clone size: NA
J gene: TRBJ1-2
V gene: TRBV7-2
D gene: NA

CDR3 DNA: TGCGCCAGCAGCTTGGAGGGCCAGGGATGGGGATCACCCCTCCACTTT
CDR3 protein: CASSLEGQGWGSPLHF
clone size: NA
J gene: TRBJ1-6
V gene: TRBV5-1
D gene: NA

CDR3 DNA: TGTGCCAGCAGTTACTCGTTTGACAGGGTTGGCTACACCTTC
CDR3 protein: CASSYSFDRVGYTF
clone size: NA
J gene: TRBJ1-2
V gene: TRBV6-5
D gene: TRBD1